This T cell receptor beta chain was documented in a study of blood T cells in healthy people across ages. Study observations and caveats: Naive CD4+ cell counts and diversity both ran higher in long-lived than in aged donors. Estimates drawn from one million T cells were deemed to understate diversity.

A second PCR, run for roughly 7 to 11 cycles, used a sample-barcoded 5' primer plus a J-beta primer mix. Each TCR beta cDNA got a 12-nucleotide random molecular identifier. One entry per CDR3 protein, called by TCRdb with MiXCR from the 5' RACE reads. The table includes about 1.4 million distinct CDR3 sequences, around 59% detected once. For this clonotype: The antigen remains undetermined.

This clonotype was sampled from a man aged 18 to 30 in good health. The sequencing input was blood.

The CDR3 region is CASSERGGERTDTQYF. In nucleotides, the CDR3 is TGTGCCAGCAGCGAGAGGGGCGGGGAGCGCACAGATACGCAGTATTTT. The rearrangement joins TRBV9 to TRBJ2-3, with a possible D match to TRBD2 (6 bases). Germline lookup yields CDR1 SGDLS and CDR2 YYNGEE. The germline V and J ends were trimmed by 3 bases and 1 base, with 15 bases remaining between them. CDR3 length: 16 residues.